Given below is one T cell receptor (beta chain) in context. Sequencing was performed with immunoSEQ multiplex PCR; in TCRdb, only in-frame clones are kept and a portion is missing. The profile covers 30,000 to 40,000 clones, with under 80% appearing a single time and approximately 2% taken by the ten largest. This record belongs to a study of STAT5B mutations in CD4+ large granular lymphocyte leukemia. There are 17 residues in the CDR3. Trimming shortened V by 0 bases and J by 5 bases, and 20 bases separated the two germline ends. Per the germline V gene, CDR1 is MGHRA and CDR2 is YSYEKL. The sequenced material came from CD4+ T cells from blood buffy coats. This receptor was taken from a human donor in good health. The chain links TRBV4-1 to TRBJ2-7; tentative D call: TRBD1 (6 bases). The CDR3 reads CASSQEDETGLRDEQYF. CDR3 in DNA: TGCGCCAGCAGCCAAGAGGATGAGACAGGCTTACGGGACGAGCAGTACTTC.